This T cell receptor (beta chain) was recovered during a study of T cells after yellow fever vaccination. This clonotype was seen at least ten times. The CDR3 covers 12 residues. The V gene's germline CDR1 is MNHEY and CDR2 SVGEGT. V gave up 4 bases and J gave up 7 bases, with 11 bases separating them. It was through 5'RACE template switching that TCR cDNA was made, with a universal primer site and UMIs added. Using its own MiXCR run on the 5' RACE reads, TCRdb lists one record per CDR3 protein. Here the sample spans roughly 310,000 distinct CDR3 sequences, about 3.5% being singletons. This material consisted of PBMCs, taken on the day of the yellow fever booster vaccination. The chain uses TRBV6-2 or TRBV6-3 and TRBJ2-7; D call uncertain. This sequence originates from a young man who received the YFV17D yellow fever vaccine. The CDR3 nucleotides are TGTGCCAGCAGTTCCCACGTAGGAGAGCAGTACGTC. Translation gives CASSSHVGEQYV.